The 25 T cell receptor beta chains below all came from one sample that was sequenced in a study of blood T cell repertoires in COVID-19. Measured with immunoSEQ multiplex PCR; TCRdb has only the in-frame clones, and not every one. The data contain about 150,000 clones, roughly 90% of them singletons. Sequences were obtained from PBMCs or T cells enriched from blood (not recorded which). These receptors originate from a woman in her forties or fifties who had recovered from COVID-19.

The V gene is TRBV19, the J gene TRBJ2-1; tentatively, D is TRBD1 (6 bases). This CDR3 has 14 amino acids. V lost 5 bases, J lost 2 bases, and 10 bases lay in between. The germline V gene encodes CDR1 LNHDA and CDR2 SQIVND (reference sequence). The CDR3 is CASSARQAYNEQFF. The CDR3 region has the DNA TGTGCCAGTAGTGCAAGACAGGCCTACAATGAGCAGTTCTTC.

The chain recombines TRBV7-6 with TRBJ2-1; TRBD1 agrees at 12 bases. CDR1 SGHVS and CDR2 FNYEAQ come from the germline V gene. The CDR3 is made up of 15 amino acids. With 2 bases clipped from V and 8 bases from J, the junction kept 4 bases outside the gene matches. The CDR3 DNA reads TGTGCCAGCAGCTTACTGGGGACAGGGGGCTATGAGCAGTTCTTC. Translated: CASSLLGTGGYEQFF.

Here the CDR3 reads CASSPRLVLEQFF. For the CDR3, the DNA is TGTGCCAGCAGTCCCAGACTAGTTCTTGAGCAGTTCTTC. The chain carries TRBV12-3 or TRBV12-4 and TRBJ2-1; TRBD2 is a possible D gene (6 bases). V dropped 5 bases and J dropped 9 bases, with 14 bases sitting between them. CDR3 length: 13 residues.

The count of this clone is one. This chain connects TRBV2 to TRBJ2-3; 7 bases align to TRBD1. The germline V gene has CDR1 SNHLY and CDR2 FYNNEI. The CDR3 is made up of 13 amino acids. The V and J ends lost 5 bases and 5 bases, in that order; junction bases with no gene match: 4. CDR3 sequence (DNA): TGTGCCAGCAGTACAGGGGACGGAGATACGCAGTATTTT. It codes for CASSTGDGDTQYF. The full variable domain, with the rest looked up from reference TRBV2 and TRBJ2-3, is EPEVTQTPSHQVTQMGQEVILRCVPISNHLYFYWYRQILGQKVEFLVSFYNNEISEKSEIFDDQFSVERPDGSNFTLKIRSTKLEDSAMYFCASSTGDGDTQYFGPGTRLTVL.

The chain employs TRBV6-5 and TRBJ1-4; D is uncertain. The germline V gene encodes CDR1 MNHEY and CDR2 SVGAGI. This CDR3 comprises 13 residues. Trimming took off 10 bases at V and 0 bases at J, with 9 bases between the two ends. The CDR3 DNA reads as TGTGCCACCGGGAGGCCAACTAATGAAAAACTGTTTTTT. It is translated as CATGRPTNEKLFF.

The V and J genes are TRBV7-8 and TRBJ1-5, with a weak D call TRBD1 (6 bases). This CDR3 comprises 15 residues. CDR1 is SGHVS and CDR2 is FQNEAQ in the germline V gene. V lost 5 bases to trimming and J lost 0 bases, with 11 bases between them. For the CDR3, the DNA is TGTGCCAGCAGCCGATCGACAGGTAGCAATCAGCCCCAGCATTTT. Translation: CASSRSTGSNQPQHF.

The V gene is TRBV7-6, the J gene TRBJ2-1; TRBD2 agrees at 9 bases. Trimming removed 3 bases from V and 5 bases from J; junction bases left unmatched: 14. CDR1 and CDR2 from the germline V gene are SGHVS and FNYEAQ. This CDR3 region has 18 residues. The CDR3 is CASSLAPPQRGANNEQFF. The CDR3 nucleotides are TGTGCCAGCAGCTTGGCTCCCCCCCAGCGGGGGGCCAACAATGAGCAGTTCTTC.

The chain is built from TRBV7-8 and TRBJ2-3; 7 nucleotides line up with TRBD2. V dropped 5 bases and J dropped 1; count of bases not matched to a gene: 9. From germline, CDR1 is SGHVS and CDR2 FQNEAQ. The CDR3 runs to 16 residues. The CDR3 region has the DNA TGTGCCAGCAGCCGCCAGTGGGGGGGTGGCACAGATACGCAGTATTTT. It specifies CASSRQWGGGTDTQYF.

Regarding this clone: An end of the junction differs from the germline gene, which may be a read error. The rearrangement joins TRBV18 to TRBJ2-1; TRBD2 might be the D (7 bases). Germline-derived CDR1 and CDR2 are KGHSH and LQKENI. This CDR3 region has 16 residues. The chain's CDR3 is CASSPIRGASNNEQFF. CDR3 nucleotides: TGTGCCAGCTCACCAATTCGGGGGGCCTCCAACAATGAGCAGTTCTTC.

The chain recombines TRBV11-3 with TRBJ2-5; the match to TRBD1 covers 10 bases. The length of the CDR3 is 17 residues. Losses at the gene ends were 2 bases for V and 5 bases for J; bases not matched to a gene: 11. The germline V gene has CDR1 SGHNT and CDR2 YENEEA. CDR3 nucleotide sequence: TGTGCCAGCAGCTTATCCGGGACAGGGGCCGGCGGGGAGACCCAGTACTTC. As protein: CASSLSGTGAGGETQYF.

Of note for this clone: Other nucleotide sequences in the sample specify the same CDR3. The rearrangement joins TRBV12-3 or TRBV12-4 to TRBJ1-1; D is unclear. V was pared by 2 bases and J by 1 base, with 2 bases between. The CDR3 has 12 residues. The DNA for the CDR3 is TGTGCCAGCAGTTTACGGAACACTGAAGCTTTCTTT. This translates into CASSLRNTEAFF.

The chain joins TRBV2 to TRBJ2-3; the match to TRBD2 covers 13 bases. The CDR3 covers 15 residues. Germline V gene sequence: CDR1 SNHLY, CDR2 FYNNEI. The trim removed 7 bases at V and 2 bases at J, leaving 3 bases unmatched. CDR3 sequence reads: CASKGLAGLTDTQYF. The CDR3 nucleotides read TGTGCCAGCAAGGGACTAGCGGGGCTCACAGATACGCAGTATTTT.

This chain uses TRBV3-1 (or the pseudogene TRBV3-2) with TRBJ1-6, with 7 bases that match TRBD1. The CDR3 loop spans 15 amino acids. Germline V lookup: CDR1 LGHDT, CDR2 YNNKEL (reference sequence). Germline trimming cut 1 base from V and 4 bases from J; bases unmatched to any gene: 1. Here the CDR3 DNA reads TGTGCCAGCAGCCAAGGGACAGGTTATAATTCACCCCTCCACTTT. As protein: CASSQGTGYNSPLHF.

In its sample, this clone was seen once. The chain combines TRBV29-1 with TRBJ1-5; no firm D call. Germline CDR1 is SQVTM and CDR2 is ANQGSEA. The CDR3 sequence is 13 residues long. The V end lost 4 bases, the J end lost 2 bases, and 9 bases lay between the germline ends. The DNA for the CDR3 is TGCAGCGTTGGCCCCGGGGGCAATCAGCCCCAGCATTTT. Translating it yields CSVGPGGNQPQHF. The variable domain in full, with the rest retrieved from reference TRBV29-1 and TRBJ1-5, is SAVISQKPSRDICQRGTSLTIQCQVDSQVTMMFWYRQQPGQSLTLIATANQGSEATYESGFVIDKFPISRPNLTFSTLTVSNMSPEDSSIYLCSVGPGGNQPQHFGDGTRLSIL.

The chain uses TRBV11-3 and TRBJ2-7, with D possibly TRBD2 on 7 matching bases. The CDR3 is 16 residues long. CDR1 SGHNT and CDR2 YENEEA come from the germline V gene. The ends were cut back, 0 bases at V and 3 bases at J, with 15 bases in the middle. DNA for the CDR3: TGTGCCAGCAGCTTAGATCTAGGGGGGGACCGCTACGAGCAGTACTTC. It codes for CASSLDLGGDRYEQYF.

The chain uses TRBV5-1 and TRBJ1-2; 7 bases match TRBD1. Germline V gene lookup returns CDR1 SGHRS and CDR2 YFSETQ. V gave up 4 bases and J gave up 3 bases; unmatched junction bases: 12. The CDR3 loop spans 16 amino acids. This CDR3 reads CASSQLPGQTYYGYTF. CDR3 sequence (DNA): TGCGCCAGCAGCCAACTTCCGGGACAGACCTACTATGGCTACACCTTC.

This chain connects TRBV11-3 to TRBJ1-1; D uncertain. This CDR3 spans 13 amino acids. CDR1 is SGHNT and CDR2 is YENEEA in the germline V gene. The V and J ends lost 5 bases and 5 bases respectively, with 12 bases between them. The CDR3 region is CASSARPWTEAFF. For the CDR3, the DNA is TGTGCCAGCAGCGCTAGACCTTGGACTGAAGCTTTCTTT.

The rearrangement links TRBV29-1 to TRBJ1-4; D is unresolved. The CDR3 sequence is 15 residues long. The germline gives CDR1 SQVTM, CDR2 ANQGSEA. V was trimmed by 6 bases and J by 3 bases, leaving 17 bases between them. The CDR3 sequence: CSVSSVGPANEKLFF. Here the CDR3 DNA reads TGCAGCGTGTCCAGCGTTGGTCCGGCTAATGAAAAACTGTTTTTT. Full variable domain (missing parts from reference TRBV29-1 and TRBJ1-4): SAVISQKPSRDICQRGTSLTIQCQVDSQVTMMFWYRQQPGQSLTLIATANQGSEATYESGFVIDKFPISRPNLTFSTLTVSNMSPEDSSIYLCSVSSVGPANEKLFFGSGTQLSVL.

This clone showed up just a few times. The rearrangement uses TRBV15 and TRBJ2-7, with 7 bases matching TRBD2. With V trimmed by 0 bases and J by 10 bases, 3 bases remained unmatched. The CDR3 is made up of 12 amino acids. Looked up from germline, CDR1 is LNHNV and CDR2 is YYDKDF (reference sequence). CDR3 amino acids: CATSRDGREQYF. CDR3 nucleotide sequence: TGTGCCACCAGCAGAGATGGGAGGGAACAGTACTTC.

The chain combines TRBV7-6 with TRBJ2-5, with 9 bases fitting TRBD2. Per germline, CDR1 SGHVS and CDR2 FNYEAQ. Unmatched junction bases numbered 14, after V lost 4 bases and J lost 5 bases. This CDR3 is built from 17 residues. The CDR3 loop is CASSSAFGAGGEETQYF. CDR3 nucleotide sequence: TGTGCCAGCAGCTCCGCCTTTGGAGCGGGGGGTGAGGAGACCCAGTACTTC.

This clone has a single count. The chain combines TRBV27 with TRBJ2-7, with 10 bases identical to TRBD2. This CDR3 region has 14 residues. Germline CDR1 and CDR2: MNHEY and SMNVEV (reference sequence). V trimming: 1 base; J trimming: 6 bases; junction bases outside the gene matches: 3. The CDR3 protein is CASSLLVAGGEQYF. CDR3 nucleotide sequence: TGTGCCAGCAGTTTATTGGTAGCGGGGGGCGAGCAGTACTTC.

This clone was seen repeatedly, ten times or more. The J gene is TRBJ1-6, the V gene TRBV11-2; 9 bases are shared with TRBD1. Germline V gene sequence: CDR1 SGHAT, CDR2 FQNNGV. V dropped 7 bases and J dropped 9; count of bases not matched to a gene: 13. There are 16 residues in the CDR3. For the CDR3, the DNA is TGTGCCAGCACCCAACGGACGGGACAGGGTAGTTCACCCCTCCACTTT. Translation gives CASTQRTGQGSSPLHF.

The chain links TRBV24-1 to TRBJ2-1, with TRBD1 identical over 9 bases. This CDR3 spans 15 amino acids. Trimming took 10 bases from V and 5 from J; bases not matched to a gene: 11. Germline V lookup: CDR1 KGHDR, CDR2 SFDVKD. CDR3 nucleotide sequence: TGTGCCACGTCAATGGGACAGGGCACTAACAATGAGCAGTTCTTC. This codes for CATSMGQGTNNEQFF.

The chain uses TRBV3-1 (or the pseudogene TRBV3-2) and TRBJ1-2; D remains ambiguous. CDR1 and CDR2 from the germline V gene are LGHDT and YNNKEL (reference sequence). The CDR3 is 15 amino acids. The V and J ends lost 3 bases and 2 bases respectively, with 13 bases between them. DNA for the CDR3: TGTGCCAGCAGCCAGAAGGCGGGGTCCAACTATGGCTACACCTTC. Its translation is CASSQKAGSNYGYTF.

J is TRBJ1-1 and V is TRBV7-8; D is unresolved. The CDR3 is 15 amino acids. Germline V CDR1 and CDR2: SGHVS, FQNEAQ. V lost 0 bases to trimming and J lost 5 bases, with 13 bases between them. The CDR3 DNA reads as TGTGCCAGCAGCTTAGCGCTCGGGGTGGGGACTGAAGCTTTCTTT. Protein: CASSLALGVGTEAFF.